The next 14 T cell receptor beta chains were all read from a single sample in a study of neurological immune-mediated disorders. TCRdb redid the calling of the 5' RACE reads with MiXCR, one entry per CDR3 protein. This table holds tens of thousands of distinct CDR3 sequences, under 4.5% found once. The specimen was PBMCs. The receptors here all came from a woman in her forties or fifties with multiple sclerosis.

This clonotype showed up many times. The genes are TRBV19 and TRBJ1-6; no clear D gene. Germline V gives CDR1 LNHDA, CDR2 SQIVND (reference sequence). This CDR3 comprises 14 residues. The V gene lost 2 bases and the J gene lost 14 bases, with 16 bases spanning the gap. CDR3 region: CASSITGIPKALHF. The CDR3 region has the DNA TGTGCCAGTAGTATAACGGGTATCCCTAAGGCCCTCCACTTT.

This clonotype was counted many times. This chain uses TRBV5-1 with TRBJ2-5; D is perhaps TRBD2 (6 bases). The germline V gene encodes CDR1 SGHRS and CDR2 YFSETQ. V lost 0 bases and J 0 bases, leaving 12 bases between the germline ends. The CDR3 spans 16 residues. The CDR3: CASSLEPSAYQETQYF. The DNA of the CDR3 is TGCGCCAGCAGCTTGGAGCCTAGCGCGTACCAAGAGACCCAGTACTTC. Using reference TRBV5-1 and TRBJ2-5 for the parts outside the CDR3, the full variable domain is KAGVTQTPRYLIKTRGQQVTLSCSPISGHRSVSWYQQTPGQGLQFLFEYFSETQRNKGNFPGRFSGRQFSNSRSEMNVSTLELGDSALYLCASSLEPSAYQETQYFGPGTRLLVL.

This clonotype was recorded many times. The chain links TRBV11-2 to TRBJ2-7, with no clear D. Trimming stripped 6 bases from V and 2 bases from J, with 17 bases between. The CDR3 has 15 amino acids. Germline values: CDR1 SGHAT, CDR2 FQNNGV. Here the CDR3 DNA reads TGTGCCAGCAGTCCGGTTGGAGTAGGCCCCTACGAGCAGTACTTC. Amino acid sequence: CASSPVGVGPYEQYF.

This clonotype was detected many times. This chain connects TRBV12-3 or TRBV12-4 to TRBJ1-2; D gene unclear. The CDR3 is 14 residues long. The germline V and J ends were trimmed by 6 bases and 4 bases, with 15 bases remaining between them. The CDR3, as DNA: TGTGCCAGCAGCTCCCTACGACCCACCTATGGCTACACCTTC. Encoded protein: CASSSLRPTYGYTF.

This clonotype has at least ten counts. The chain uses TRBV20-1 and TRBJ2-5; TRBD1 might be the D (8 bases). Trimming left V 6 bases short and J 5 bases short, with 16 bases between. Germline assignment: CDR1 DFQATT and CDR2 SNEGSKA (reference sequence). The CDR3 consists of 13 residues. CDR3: CSASQGGVETQYF. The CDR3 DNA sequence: TGCAGTGCATCACAGGGGGGGGTGGAGACCCAGTACTTC.

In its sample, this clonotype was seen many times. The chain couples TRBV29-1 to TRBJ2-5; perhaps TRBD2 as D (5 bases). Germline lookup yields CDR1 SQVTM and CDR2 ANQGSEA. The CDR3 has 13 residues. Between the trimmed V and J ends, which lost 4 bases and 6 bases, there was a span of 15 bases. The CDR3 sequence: CSVAGSAGKTQYF. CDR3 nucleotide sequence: TGCAGCGTTGCTGGGTCGGCCGGGAAGACCCAGTACTTC.

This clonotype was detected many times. The DNA for the CDR3 is TGCGCCAGCAGCGGACAAGGCACAGATACGCAGTATTTT. It translates to CASSGQGTDTQYF. The chain recombines TRBV5-1 with TRBJ2-3, with D maybe TRBD1 (5 bases). Trimming took 4 bases from V and 1 from J, leaving 7 bases between them. Germline assignment: CDR1 SGHRS and CDR2 YFSETQ. This CDR3 is built from 13 residues.

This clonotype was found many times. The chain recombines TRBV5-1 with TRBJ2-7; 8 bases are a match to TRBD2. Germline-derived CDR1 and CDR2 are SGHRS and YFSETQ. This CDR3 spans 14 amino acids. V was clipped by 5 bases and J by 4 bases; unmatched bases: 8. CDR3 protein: CASSLGGDLYEQYF. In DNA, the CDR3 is TGCGCCAGCAGTCTCGGGGGGGATTTGTACGAGCAGTACTTC.

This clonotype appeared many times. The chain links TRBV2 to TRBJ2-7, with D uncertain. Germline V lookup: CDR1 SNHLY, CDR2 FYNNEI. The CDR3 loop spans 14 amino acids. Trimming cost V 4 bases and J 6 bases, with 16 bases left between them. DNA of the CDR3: TGTGCCAGCAGTGGCAATCGGAGATCGAGCGAGCAGTACTTC. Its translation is CASSGNRRSSEQYF.

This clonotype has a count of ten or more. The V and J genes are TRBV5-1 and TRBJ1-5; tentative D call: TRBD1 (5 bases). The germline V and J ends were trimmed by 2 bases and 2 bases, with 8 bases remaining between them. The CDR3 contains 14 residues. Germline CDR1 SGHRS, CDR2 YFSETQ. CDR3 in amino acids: CASSLRGGNQPQHF. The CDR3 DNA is TGCGCCAGCAGCTTAAGGGGCGGCAATCAGCCCCAGCATTTT.

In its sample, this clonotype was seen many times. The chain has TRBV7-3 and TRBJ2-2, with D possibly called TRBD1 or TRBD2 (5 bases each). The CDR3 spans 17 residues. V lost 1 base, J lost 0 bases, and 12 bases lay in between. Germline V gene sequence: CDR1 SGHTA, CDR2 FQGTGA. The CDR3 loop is CASSLRGLASNTGELFF. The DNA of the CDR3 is TGTGCCAGCAGCTTAAGGGGGTTAGCGTCGAACACCGGGGAGCTGTTTTTT.

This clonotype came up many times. CDR3 residues: CASSPRDTHYEQYF. CDR3 nucleotides: TGTGCCAGCAGCCCACGGGACACACATTACGAGCAGTACTTC. The chain couples TRBV6-2 or TRBV6-3 to TRBJ2-7, with D possibly being TRBD1 (6 bases). V dropped 6 bases and J dropped 4 bases, with 16 bases sitting between them. The CDR3 runs to 14 residues. Germline V gene sequence: CDR1 MNHEY, CDR2 SVGEGT.

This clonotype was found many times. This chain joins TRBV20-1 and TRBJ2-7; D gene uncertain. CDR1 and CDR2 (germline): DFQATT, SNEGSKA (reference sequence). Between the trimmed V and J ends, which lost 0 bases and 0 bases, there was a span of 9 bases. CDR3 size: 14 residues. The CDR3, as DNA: TGCAGTGCTAGAGACCCGTATCGCTCCTACGAGCAGTACTTC. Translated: CSARDPYRSYEQYF.

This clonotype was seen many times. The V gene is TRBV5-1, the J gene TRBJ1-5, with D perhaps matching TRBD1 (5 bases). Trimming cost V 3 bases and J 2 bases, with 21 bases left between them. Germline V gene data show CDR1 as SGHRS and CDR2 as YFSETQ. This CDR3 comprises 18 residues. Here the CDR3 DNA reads TGCGCCAGCAGCTCCCTAAATAGGACACCTTGGGGCAATCAGCCCCAGCATTTT. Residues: CASSSLNRTPWGNQPQHF. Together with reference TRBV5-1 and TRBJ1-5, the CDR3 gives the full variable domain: KAGVTQTPRYLIKTRGQQVTLSCSPISGHRSVSWYQQTPGQGLQFLFEYFSETQRNKGNFPGRFSGRQFSNSRSEMNVSTLELGDSALYLCASSSLNRTPWGNQPQHFGDGTRLSIL.